What follows is one TCR beta chain and its context. The antigen is not known. The germline CDR1 and CDR2 sequences are LGHNA and YSLEER. This CDR3 contains 16 residues. Trimming took off 1 base at V and 3 bases at J, with 14 bases between the two ends. This specimen belongs to a study of T cells after yellow fever vaccination. Whole-study context: The SMART-Seq v4 Ultra Low Input method served to prepare the low-cell-number fractions.

TCRdb re-analysed the 5' RACE reads in MiXCR, keeping a single row per CDR3 protein. The sample lists hundreds of thousands of distinct CDR3 sequences, about a fifth seen once, with roughly a sixth in the top ten. Study-wide results and limits: A faster peak, day 5 versus 15, was reached by the weaker secondary response. Booster sampling recovered most clones from primary vaccination (under 97% CD4, around 90% CD8).

The TCR originated in a man between 18 and 35 years old who received the YFV17D yellow fever vaccine. The V call is TRBV4-3, the J call TRBJ2-3; D might be TRBD2 (7 bases). Sequenced material: PBMCs, taken roughly 20 days after the first yellow fever vaccination. The CDR3 spells CASSQVGGGTTDTQYF. In DNA form, the CDR3 reads TGCGCCAGCAGCCAAGTAGGGGGGGGCACAACAGATACGCAGTATTTT.